This is a list of T cell receptor beta chains from one sample in a study of identical twins. TCRdb redid the calling of the 5' RACE reads with MiXCR, one entry per CDR3 protein. This repertoire shows roughly 240,000 distinct CDR3 sequences, 6.5% to 9% found once; its top ten account for less than 6.5%. These same records also appear under a second study, on yellow fever vaccine responses in identical twins.

Sequenced input: CD8+ T cells sorted from blood. Source of these receptors: a woman aged 18-29 years in good health. CDR3s leave out the opening cysteine and the closing phenylalanine or tryptophan. Fields, in order: V gene, J gene, CDR3 protein.

>TRBV10-2|TRBJ2-7
ASSERYEQY
>TRBV5-7|TRBJ2-3
ASGPGLWGQY
>TRBV19|TRBJ2-1
ALPEVPASGPRNEQF
>TRBV12-3/TRBV12-4|TRBJ1-6
ASRSDSPSSYNSPLH
>TRBV29-1|TRBJ2-1
SVRLARVNEQF
>TRBV27|TRBJ2-1
ASSPFGAASYNEQF
>TRBV25-1|TRBJ1-5
ASSEVGSNQPQH
>TRBV24-1|TRBJ2-1
ATSDLDRDKF
>TRBV6-5|TRBJ2-1
ASIYSGRGGDEQF
>TRBV18|TRBJ2-1
ASSTRTAYNEQF
>TRBV11-3|TRBJ1-1
ASSSGGVLGADEAF
>TRBV4-1|TRBJ2-7
ASSQDQRPTYEQY
>TRBV15|TRBJ2-1
ATSPGIAGNEQF
>TRBV20-1|TRBJ2-1
SARVGNEQF
>TRBV4-1|TRBJ2-2
ASSVRLGAGELF
>TRBV25-1|TRBJ2-2
ASIIPGLVTRTGELF
>TRBV29-1|TRBJ2-1
SVGAGTSAYNEQF
>TRBV19|TRBJ1-2
ASNRAFYGYT
>TRBV27|TRBJ2-7
ASSLYPDYSYEQY
>TRBV28|TRBJ1-1
ASSFRDLMLVNTEAF
>TRBV2|TRBJ2-1
ASSAGHYNEQF
>TRBV27|TRBJ2-7
ASSYGTGPSYEQY
>TRBV6-1|TRBJ2-2
ASSEIAGGPNTGELF
>TRBV19|TRBJ2-1
ASSMGASRYNEQF
>TRBV11-2|TRBJ2-3
ASSFRAGTTSTDTQY
>TRBV12-3/TRBV12-4|TRBJ2-3
ASSLVRGDTQY
>TRBV20-1|TRBJ2-1
SAKETRFYNEQF
>TRBV28|TRBJ1-1
ASSPPPSERAF
>TRBV10-2|TRBJ1-1
ASSESRMNTEAF
>TRBV7-6|TRBJ2-7
ASSFGLAYSYEQY
>TRBV28|TRBJ2-5
ASSFSGVLEETQY
>TRBV29-1|TRBJ2-1
SVLADYNEQF